This is a list of T cell receptor beta chains from one sample in a study of response to subunit inactivated influenza vaccine. One entry per CDR3 protein, called by TCRdb with MiXCR from the RT-PCR reads. The sample includes 650,000 to 700,000 distinct CDR3 sequences, 15% to 17% seen only once; the top ten take roughly 10%. Sequenced here: PBMCs from blood, sampled 11 to 12 days after vaccination. These receptors were taken from a man in his forties or fifties who received an inactivated influenza vaccine. The CDR3 runs from the conserved cysteine through the conserved F or W. Clone size is shown for a subset of rows, as once, few, many or a class of expanded clone.

V: TRBV5-1
size: NA
CDR3: CASSTRSGTGVETQYF

V: TRBV29-1
size: NA
CDR3: CSVRTGERTEAFF

V: TRBV7-2
size: many
CDR3: CASSWTSGSEQFF

V: TRBV11-2
size: NA
CDR3: CASRRGPSYTQYF

V: TRBV5-6
size: few
CDR3: CASSSGLTNSPLHF

V: TRBV4-1
size: NA
CDR3: CASSQGVRSNSPLHF

V: TRBV6-2/TRBV6-3
size: few
CDR3: CASSSPRTSDYNEQFF

V: TRBV20-1
size: NA
CDR3: CSATGDRVYNEQFF

V: TRBV30
size: few
CDR3: CASETGGYEQYF

V: TRBV5-1
size: NA
CDR3: CASSLLTGAQGANVLTF

V: TRBV18
size: NA
CDR3: CASSPIAGGSTDTQYF

V: TRBV29-1
size: NA
CDR3: CSVEVSGRAPFEQYF

V: TRBV3-1
size: few
CDR3: CASSPGRRTQETQYF

V: TRBV11-1
size: NA
CDR3: CASSFTGQNYGYTF

V: TRBV5-1
size: few
CDR3: CASSLGLAEDADTQYF

V: TRBV25-1
size: few
CDR3: CASSGDRGPSASNEQFF

V: TRBV5-5
size: many
CDR3: CASSRGTIQETQYF

V: TRBV29-1
size: few
CDR3: CSVGLAGVSYEQYF

V: TRBV4-2
size: NA
CDR3: CASSQDRLNTGELFF

V: TRBV14
size: few
CDR3: CASSPAGGGETQYF

V: TRBV28
size: few
CDR3: CASSLLVQGEAFF

V: TRBV5-1
size: few
CDR3: CASTTFESWGTDTQYF

V: TRBV20-1
size: many
CDR3: CSASSDRANYGYTF

V: TRBV7-9
size: NA
CDR3: CASSLGGALSGELFF

V: TRBV20-1
size: many
CDR3: CSARDRLAGVETQYF

V: TRBV12-3/TRBV12-4
size: many
CDR3: CASRGAGELFF